This TCR beta chain was recovered during a study of T cell responses to AZD1222 COVID-19 vaccine. Measured with immunoSEQ multiplex PCR; TCRdb has only the in-frame clones, and not every one. The table lists some 150,000 clones, about nine tenths of them singletons, with about 19% in the top ten. This CDR3 is built from 14 residues. The V and J ends lost 3 bases and 10 bases, in that order; junction bases with no gene match: 7. In germline, CDR1 is SGDLS, CDR2 YYNGEE. The chain carries TRBV9 and TRBJ1-5; 10 bases are a match to TRBD1. Specimen: peripheral blood, collected on day 0 of AZD1222 vaccination. The clonotype originates from an adult in good health. CDR3 amino acids: CASSGGQGKTPQHF. The CDR3 bases are TGTGCCAGCAGCGGGGGACAGGGGAAAACTCCCCAGCATTTT. Based on the CDR3 plus reference TRBV9 and TRBJ1-5, the full variable domain is DSGVTQTPKHLITATGQRVTLRCSPRSGDLSVYWYQQSLDQGLQFLIQYYNGEERAKGNILERFSAQQFPDLHSELNLSSLELGDSALYFCASSGGQGKTPQHFGDGTRLSIL.